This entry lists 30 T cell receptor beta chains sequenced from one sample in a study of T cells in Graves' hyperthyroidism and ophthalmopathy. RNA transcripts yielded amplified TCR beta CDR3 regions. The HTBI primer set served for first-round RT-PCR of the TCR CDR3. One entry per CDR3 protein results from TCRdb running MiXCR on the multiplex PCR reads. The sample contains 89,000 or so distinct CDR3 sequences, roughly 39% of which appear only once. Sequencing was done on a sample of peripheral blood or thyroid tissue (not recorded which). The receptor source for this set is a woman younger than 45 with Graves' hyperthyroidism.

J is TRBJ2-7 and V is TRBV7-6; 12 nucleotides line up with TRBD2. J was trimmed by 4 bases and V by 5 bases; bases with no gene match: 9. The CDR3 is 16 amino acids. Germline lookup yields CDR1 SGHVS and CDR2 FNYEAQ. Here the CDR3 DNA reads TGTGCCAGCAGCCCAAGGACTAGCGGGAATAGGTACGAGCAGTACTTC. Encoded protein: CASSPRTSGNRYEQYF.

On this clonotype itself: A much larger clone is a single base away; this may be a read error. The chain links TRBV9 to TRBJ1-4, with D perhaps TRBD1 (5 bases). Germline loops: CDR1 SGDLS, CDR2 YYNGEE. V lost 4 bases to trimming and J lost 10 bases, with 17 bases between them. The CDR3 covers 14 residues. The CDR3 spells CASSPRGESGKLFF. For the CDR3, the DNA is TGTGCCAGCAGCCCCCGGGGGGAAAGTGGAAAACTGTTTTTT.

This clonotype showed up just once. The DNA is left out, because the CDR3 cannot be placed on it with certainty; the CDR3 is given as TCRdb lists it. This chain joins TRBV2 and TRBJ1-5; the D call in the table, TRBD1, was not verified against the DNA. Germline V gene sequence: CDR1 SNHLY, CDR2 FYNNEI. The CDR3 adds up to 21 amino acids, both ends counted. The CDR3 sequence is CASSVDRGNVLTFGAGQPQHF.

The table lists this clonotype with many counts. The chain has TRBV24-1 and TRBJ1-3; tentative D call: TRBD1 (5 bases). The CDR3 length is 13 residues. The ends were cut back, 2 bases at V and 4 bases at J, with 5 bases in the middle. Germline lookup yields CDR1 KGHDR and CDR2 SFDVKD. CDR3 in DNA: TGTGCCACCAGTGATTGGACAGGAAACACCATATATTTT. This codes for CATSDWTGNTIYF.

CDR3 amino acids: CASSVKLAAGELFF. The CDR3 DNA reads as TGTGCCAGCAGTGTGAAACTAGCGGCTGGGGAGCTGTTTTTT. This chain joins TRBV6-4 and TRBJ2-2; TRBD2 matches at 8 bases. Unmatched junction bases numbered 6, after V lost 4 bases and J lost 8 bases. CDR1 and CDR2 (germline): MRHNA, SNTAGT. CDR3 size: 14 residues.

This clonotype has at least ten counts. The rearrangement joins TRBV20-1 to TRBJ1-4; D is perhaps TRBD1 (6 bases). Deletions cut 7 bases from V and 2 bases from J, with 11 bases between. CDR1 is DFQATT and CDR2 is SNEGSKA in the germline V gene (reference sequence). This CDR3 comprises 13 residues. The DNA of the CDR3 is TGCAGTGTCAGGGGTGGGACTAATGAAAAACTGTTTTTT. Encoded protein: CSVRGGTNEKLFF.

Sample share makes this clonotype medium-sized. CDR3 DNA sequence: TGTGCCACCAGCAGAGGTTCCAGGGTCCACACTGAAGCTTTCTTT. Its protein product is CATSRGSRVHTEAFF. The chain combines TRBV15 with TRBJ1-1, with D possibly being TRBD1 (5 bases). The length of the CDR3 is 15 residues. V lost 1 base, J lost 3 bases, and 12 bases lay in between. Germline lookup yields CDR1 LNHNV and CDR2 YYDKDF (reference sequence).

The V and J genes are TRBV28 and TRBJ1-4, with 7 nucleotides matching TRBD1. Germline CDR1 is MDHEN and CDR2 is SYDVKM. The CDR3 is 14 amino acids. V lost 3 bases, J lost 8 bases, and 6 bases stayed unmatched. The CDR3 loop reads CASSFYRGREKLFF. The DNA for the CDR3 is TGTGCCAGCAGTTTTTACAGGGGACGGGAAAAACTGTTTTTT.

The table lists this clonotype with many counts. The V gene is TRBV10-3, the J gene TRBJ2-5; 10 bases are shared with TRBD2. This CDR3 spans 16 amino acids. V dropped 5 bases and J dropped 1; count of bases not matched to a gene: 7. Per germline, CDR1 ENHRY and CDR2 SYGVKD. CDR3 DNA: TGTGCCATCAGTCCCGGACTAGCGGTAGTCCAAGAGACCCAGTACTTC. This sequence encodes CAISPGLAVVQETQYF.

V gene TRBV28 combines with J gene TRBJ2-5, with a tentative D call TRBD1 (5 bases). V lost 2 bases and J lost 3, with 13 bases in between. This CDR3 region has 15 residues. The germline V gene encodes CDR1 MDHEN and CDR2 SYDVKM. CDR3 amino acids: CASSLQGLYEETQYF. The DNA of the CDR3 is TGTGCCAGCAGTTTACAGGGCCTTTACGAAGAGACCCAGTACTTC.

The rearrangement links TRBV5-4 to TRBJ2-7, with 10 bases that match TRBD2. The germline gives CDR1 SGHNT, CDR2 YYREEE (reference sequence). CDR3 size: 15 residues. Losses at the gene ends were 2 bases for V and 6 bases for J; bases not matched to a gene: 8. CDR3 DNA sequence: TGTGCCAGCAGCTTAGCCACTAGCGGGACACGCGAGCAGTACTTC. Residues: CASSLATSGTREQYF.

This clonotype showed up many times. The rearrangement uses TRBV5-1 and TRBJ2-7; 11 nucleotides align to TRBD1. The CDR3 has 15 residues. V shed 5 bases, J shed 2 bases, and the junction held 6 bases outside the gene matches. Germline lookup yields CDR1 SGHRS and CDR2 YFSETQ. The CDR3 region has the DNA TGCGCCAGCAGTTTTGGACAGGGGGCTACCTACGAGCAGTACTTC. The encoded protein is CASSFGQGATYEQYF. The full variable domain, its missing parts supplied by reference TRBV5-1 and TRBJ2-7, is KAGVTQTPRYLIKTRGQQVTLSCSPISGHRSVSWYQQTPGQGLQFLFEYFSETQRNKGNFPGRFSGRQFSNSRSEMNVSTLELGDSALYLCASSFGQGATYEQYFGPGTRLTVT.

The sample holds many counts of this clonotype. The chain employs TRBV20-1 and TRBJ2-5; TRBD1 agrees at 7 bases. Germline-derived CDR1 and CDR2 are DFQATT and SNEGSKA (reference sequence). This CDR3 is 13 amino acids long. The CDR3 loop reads CSPARDRKETQYF. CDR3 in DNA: TGCAGCCCGGCCCGGGACAGAAAAGAGACCCAGTACTTC.

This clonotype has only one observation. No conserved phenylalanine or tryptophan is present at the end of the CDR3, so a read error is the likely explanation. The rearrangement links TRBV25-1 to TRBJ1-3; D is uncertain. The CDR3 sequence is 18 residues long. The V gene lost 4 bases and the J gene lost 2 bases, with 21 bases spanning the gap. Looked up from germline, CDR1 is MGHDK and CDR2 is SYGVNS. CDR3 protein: CASSARGTAYTPGNTIYY. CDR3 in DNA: TGTGCCAGCAGTGCTAGAGGAACGGCGTATACCCCTGGAAACACCATATATTAT.

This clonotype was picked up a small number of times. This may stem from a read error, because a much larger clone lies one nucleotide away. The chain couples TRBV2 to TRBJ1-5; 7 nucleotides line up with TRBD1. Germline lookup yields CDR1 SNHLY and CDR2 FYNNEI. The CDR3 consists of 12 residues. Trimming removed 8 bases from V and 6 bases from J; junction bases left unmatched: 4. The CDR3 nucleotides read TGTGCCAGCGAGCAGGGGGTTCAGCCCCAGCATTTT. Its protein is CASEQGVQPQHF.

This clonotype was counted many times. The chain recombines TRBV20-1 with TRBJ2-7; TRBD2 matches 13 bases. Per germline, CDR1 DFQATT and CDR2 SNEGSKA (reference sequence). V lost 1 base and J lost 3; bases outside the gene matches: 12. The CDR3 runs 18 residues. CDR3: CSARGGGDGTSGDYEQYF. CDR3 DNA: TGCAGTGCTAGAGGGGGGGGGGATGGGACTAGCGGGGACTACGAGCAGTACTTC.

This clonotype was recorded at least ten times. The CDR3 nucleotides read TGTGCCAGCAGCGTAGCGGGAGGGCCTGACGAGACCCAGTACTTC. Translating it yields CASSVAGGPDETQYF. This chain uses TRBV9 with TRBJ2-5; 8 bases are a match to TRBD2. V shed 0 bases, J shed 5 bases, and the junction held 6 bases outside the gene matches. The germline CDR1 and CDR2 sequences are SGDLS and YYNGEE. The CDR3 is 15 residues long.

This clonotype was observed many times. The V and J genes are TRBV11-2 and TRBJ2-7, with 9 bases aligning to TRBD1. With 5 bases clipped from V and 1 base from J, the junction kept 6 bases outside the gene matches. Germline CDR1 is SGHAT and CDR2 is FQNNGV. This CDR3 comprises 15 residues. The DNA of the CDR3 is TGTGCCAGCAGCCTGGGGACAGGGCCTTCCTACGAGCAGTACTTC. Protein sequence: CASSLGTGPSYEQYF.

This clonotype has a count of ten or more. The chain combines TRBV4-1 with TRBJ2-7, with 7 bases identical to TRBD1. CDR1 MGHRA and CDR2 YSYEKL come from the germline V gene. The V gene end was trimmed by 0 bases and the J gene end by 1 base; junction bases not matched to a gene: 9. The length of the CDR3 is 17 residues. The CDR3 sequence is CASSQEVFAQGSYEQYF. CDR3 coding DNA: TGCGCCAGCAGCCAAGAAGTCTTCGCACAGGGGTCCTACGAGCAGTACTTC.

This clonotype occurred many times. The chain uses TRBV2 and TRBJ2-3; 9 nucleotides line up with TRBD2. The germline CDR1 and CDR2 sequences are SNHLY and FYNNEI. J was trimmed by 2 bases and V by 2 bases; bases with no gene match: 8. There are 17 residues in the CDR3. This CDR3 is CASSELLAGVFTDTQYF. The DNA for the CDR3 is TGTGCCAGCAGTGAATTGTTAGCGGGAGTATTCACAGATACGCAGTATTTT.

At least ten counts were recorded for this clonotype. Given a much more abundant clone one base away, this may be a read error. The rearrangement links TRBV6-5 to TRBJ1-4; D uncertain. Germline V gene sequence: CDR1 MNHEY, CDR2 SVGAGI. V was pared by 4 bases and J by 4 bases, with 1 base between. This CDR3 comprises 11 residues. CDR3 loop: CASSFNEKLFF. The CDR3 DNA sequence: TGTGCCAGCAGTTTTAATGAAAAACTGTTTTTT.

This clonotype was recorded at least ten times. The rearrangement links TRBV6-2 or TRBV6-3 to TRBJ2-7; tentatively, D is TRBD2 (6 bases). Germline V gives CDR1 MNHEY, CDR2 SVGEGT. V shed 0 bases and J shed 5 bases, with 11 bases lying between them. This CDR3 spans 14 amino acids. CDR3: CASSYSRRGDEQYF. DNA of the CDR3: TGTGCCAGCAGTTACTCAAGGCGCGGGGACGAGCAGTACTTC.

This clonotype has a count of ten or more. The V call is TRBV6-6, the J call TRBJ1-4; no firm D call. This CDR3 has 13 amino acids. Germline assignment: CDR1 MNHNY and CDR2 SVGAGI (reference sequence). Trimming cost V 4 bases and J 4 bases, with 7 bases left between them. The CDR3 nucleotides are TGTGCCAGCAGTTTGTCCGGTAATGAAAAACTGTTTTTT. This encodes CASSLSGNEKLFF.

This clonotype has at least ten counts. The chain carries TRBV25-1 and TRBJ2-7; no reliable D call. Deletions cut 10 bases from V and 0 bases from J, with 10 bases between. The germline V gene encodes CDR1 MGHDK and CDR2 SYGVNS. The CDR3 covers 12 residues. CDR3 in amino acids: CATTSLSYEQYF. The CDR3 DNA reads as TGTGCCACCACCAGCCTCTCCTACGAGCAGTACTTC.

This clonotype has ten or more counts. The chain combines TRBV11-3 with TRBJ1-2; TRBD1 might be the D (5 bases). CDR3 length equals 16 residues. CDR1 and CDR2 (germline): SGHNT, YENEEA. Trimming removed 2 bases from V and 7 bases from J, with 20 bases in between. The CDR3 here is CASSLKDTVLDVGYTF. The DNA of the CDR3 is TGTGCCAGCAGCTTAAAGGACACGGTGTTGGATGTTGGCTACACCTTC.

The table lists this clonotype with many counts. In DNA form, the CDR3 reads TGTGCCACCAGCAGAGATCGAGGGCTCGGGACTGAAGCTTTCTTT. Its protein is CATSRDRGLGTEAFF. This rearrangement joins TRBV15 to TRBJ1-1; D not resolved. Germline CDR1 LNHNV, CDR2 YYDKDF (reference sequence). The CDR3 runs 15 residues. The V and J ends lost 0 bases and 5 bases respectively, with 13 bases between them. Combining the CDR3 with reference TRBV15 and TRBJ1-1 gives the whole variable domain DAMVIQNPRYQVTQFGKPVTLSCSQTLNHNVMYWYQQKSSQAPKLLFHYYDKDFNNEADTPDNFQSRRPNTSFCFLDIRSPGLGDTAMYLCATSRDRGLGTEAFFGQGTRLTVV.

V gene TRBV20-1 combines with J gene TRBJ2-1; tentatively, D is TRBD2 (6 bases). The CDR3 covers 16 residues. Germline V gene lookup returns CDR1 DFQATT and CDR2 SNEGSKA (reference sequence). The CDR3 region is CGSLKLLAEGHNEQFF. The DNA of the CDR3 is TGCGGGTCATTAAAGCTGTTAGCGGAGGGCCACAATGAGCAGTTCTTC.

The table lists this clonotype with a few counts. The CDR3 protein is CASSFRWGTYEQYF. In DNA form, the CDR3 reads TGTGCCAGCAGTTTCCGGTGGGGGACCTACGAGCAGTACTTC. The rearrangement joins TRBV28 to TRBJ2-7, with D perhaps assigned TRBD1 or TRBD2 (5 bases each). The CDR3 is made up of 14 amino acids. V lost 3 bases to trimming and J lost 2 bases, with 11 bases between them. Germline V lookup: CDR1 MDHEN, CDR2 SYDVKM. Together with reference TRBV28 and TRBJ2-7, the CDR3 gives the full variable domain: DVKVTQSSRYLVKRTGEKVFLECVQDMDHENMFWYRQDPGLGLRLIYFSYDVKMKEKGDIPEGYSVSREKKERFSLILESASTNQTSMYLCASSFRWGTYEQYFGPGTRLTVT.

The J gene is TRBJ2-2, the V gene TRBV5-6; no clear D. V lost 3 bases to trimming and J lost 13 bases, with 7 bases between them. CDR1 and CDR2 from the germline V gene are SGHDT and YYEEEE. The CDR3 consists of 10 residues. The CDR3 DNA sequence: TGTGCCAGCAGCTCTTGGTCGCTGTTTTTT. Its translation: CASSSWSLFF.

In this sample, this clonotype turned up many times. DNA for the CDR3: TGTGCCAGCAGTCCCGACACCGGGGAGCTGTTTTTT. The encoded protein is CASSPDTGELFF. This chain links TRBV28 with TRBJ2-2; D gene unclear. The CDR3 totals 12 residues. V was shortened by 5 bases and J by 3 bases, with 4 bases between the two germline ends. From germline, CDR1 is MDHEN and CDR2 SYDVKM.